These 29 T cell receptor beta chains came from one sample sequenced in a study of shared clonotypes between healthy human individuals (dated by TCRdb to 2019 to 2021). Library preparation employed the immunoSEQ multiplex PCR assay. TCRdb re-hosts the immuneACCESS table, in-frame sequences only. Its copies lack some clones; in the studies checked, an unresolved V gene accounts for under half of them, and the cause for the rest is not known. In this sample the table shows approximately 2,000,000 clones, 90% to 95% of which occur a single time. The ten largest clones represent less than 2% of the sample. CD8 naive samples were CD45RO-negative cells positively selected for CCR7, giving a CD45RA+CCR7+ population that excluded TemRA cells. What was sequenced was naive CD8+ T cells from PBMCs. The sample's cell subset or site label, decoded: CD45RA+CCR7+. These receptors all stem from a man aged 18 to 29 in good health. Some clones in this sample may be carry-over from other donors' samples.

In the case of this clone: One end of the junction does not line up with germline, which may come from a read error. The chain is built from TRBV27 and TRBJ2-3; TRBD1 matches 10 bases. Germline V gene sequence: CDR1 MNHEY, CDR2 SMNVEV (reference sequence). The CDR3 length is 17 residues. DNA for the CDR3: TGTGCCAGCAGTCTATCGGCCGGGACAGGGGGCACAGATACGCAGTATTTT. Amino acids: CASSLSAGTGGTDTQYF.

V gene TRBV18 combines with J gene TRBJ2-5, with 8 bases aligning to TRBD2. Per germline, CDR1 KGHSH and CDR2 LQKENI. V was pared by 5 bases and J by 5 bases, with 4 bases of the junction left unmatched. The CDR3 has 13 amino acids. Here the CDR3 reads CASSSGSRETQYF. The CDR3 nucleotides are TGTGCCAGCTCAAGCGGGAGCAGGGAGACCCAGTACTTC.

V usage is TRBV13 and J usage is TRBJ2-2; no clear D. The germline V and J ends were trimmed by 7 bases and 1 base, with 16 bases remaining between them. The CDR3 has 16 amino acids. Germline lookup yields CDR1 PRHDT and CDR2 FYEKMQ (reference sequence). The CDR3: CASTLNLAQNTGELFF. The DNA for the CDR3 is TGTGCCAGCACCCTAAACCTGGCACAGAACACCGGGGAGCTGTTTTTT.

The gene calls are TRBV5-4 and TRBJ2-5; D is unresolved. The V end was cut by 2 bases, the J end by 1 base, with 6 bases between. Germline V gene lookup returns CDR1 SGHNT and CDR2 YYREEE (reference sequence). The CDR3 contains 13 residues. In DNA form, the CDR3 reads TGTGCCAGCAGCTTTGGAAGCCAAGAGACCCAGTACTTC. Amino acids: CASSFGSQETQYF.

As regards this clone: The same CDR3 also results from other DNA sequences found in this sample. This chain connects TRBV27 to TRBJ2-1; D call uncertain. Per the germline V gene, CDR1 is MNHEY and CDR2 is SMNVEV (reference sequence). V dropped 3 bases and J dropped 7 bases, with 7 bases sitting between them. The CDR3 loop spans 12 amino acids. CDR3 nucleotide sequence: TGTGCCAGCAGTTTTGGTGGTAATGAGCAGTTCTTC. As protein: CASSFGGNEQFF.

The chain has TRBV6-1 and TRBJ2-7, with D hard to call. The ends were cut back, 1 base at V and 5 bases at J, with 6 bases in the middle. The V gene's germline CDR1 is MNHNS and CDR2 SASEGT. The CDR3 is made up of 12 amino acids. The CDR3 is CASSEGWDEQYF. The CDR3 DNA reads TGTGCCAGCAGTGAAGGGTGGGACGAGCAGTACTTC.

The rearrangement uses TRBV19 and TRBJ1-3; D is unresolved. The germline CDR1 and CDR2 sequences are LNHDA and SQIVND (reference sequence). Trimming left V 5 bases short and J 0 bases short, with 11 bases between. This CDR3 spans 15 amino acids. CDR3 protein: CASSYDGDSGNTIYF. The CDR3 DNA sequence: TGTGCCAGTAGTTACGACGGCGACTCTGGAAACACCATATATTTT.

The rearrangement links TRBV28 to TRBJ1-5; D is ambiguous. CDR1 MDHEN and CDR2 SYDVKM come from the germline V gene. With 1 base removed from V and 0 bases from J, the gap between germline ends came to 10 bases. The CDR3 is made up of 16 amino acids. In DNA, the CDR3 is TGTGCCAGCAGTTTATTAGCAGGATCTAGCAATCAGCCCCAGCATTTT. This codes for CASSLLAGSSNQPQHF.

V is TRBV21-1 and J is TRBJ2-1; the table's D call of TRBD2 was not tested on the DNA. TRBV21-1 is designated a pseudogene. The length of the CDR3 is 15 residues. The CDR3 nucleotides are TGTGCCAGCAGCGCAAGGGAGGGGCCCCACAATGAGCAGTTCTTC. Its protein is CASSAREGPHNEQFF.

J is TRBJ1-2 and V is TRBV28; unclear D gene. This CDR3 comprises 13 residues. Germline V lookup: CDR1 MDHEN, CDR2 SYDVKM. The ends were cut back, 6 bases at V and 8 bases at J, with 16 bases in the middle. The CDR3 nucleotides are TGTGCCAGCAGCCGGAGCGGATTTAAAGGCTACACCTTC. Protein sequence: CASSRSGFKGYTF.

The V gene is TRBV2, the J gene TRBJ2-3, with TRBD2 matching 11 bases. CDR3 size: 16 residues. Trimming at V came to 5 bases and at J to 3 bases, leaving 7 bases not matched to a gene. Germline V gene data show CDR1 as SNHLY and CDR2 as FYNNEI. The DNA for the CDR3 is TGTGCCAGCAGTACGGGACTAGCGGCAGCAACAGATACGCAGTATTTT. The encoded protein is CASSTGLAAATDTQYF.

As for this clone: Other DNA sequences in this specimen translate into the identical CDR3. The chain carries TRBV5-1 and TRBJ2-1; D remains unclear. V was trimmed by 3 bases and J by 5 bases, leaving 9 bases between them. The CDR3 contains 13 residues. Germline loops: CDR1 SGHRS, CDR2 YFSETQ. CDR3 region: CASSSGLNNEQFF. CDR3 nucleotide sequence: TGCGCCAGCAGCTCCGGCCTCAACAATGAGCAGTTCTTC.

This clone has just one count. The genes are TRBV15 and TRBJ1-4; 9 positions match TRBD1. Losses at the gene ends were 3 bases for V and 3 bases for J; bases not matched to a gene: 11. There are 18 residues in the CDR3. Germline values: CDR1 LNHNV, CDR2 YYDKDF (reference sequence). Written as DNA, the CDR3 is TGTGCCACCAGCAGCCAAGTTAAGGACAGGGGCCCTAATGAAAAACTGTTTTTT. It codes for CATSSQVKDRGPNEKLFF.

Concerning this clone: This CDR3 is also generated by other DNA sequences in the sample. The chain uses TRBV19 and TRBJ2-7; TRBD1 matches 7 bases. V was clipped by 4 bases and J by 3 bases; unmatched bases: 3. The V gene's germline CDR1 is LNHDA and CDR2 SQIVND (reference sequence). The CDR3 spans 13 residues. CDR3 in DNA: TGTGCCAGTAGTACCGGGACAGACTACGAGCAGTACTTC. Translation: CASSTGTDYEQYF.

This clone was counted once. Written as DNA, the CDR3 is TGTGCCAGCAGCACCGTTGGGGACTATGGCTACACCTTC. It yields the protein CASSTVGDYGYTF. The rearrangement joins TRBV28 to TRBJ1-2; unclear D gene. V was trimmed by 6 bases and J by 3 bases, leaving 11 bases between them. There are 13 residues in the CDR3. Per the germline V gene, CDR1 is MDHEN and CDR2 is SYDVKM.

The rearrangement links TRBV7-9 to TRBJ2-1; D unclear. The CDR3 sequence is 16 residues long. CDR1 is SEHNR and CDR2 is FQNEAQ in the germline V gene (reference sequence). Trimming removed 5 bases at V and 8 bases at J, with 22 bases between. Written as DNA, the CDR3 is TGTGCCAGCAGCCCCTCACTTACGGAAGGAAATCATGAGCAGTTCTTC. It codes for CASSPSLTEGNHEQFF.

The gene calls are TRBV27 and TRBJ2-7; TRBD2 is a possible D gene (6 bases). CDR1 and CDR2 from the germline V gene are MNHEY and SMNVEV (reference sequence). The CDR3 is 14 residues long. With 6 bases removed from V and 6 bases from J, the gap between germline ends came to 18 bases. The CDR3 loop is CASRILPTSPEQYF. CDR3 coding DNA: TGTGCCAGCAGAATCCTTCCAACTAGCCCCGAGCAGTACTTC.

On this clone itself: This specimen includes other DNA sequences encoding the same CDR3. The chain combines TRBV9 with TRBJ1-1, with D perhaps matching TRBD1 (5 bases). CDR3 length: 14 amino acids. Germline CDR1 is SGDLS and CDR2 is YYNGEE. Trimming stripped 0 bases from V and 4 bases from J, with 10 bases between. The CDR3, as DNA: TGTGCCAGCAGCGTAGCAGGGAAGGGCACTGAAGCTTTCTTT. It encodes CASSVAGKGTEAFF.

The CDR3 sequence is CASSEWGTDEQYF. The CDR3 bases are TGTGCCAGCAGTGAATGGGGTACCGACGAGCAGTACTTC. The chain is built from TRBV25-1 and TRBJ2-7; D unresolved. CDR1 is MGHDK and CDR2 is SYGVNS in the germline V gene. V lost 1 base, J lost 5 bases, and 9 bases lay in between. This CDR3 is built from 13 residues.

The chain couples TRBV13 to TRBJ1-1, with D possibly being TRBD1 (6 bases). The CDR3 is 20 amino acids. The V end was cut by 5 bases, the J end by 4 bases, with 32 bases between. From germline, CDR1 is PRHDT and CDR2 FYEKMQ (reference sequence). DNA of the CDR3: TGTGCCAGCAGCCTCTCGGGGGGGGCGAGTCTTCTAAGTGGTGGCACTGAAGCTTTCTTT. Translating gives CASSLSGGASLLSGGTEAFF.

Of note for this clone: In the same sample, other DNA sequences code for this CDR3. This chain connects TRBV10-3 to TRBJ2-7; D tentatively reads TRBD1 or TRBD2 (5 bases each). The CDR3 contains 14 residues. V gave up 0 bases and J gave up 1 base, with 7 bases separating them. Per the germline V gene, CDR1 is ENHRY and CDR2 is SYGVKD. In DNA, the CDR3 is TGTGCCATCAGTGAGTCGGGGACGTCCTACGAGCAGTACTTC. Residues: CAISESGTSYEQYF.

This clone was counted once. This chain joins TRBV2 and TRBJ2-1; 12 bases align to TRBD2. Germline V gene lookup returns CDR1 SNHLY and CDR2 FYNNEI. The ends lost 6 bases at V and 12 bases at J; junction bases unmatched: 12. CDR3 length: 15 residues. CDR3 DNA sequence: TGTGCCAGCAGCCGCGGACTAGCGGGGACAGGGAGGCAGTTCTTC. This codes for CASSRGLAGTGRQFF.

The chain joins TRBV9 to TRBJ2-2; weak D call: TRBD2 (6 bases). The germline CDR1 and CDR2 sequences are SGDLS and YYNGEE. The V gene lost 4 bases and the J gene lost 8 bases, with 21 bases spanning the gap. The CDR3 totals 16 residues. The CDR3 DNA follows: TGTGCCAGCAGCTCACAATCGGAGGGGTCCGGAGGGGAGCTGTTTTTT. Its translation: CASSSQSEGSGGELFF.

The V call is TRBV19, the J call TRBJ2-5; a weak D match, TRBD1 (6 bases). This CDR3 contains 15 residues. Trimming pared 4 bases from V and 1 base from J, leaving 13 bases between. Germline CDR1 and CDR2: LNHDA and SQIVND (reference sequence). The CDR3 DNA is TGTGCCAGTAGTACTCGGACAGTAAGCCAAGAGACCCAGTACTTC. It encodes CASSTRTVSQETQYF.

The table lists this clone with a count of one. The CDR3 nucleotides are TGTGCCAGCAGTCTAGGACAGACGGAGACCCAGTACTTC. Its translation: CASSLGQTETQYF. This rearrangement joins TRBV27 to TRBJ2-5, with a tentative D call TRBD1 (6 bases). Germline lookup yields CDR1 MNHEY and CDR2 SMNVEV (reference sequence). This CDR3 has 13 residues. Trimming stripped 5 bases from V and 5 bases from J, with 12 bases between.

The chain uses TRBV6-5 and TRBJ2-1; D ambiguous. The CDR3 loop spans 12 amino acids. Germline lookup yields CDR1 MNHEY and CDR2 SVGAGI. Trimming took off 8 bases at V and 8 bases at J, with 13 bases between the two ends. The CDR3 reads CASVGIGDEQFF. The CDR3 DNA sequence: TGTGCCAGCGTCGGCATAGGCGATGAGCAGTTCTTC.

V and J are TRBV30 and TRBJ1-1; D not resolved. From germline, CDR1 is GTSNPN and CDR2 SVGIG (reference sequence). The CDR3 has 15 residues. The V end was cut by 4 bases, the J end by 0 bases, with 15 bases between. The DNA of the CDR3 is TGTGCCTGGAATAGGCCCCAGGACTTGAACACTGAAGCTTTCTTT. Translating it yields CAWNRPQDLNTEAFF.

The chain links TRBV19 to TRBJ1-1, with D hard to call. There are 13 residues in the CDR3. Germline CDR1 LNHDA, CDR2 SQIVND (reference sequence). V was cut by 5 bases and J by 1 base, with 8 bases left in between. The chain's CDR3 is CASSYPPNTEAFF. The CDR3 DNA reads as TGTGCCAGTAGTTACCCTCCGAACACTGAAGCTTTCTTT. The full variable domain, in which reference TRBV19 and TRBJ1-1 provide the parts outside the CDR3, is DGGITQSPKYLFRKEGQNVTLSCEQNLNHDAMYWYRQDPGQGLRLIYYSQIVNDFQKGDIAEGYSVSREKKESFPLTVTSAQKNPTAFYLCASSYPPNTEAFFGQGTRLTVV.

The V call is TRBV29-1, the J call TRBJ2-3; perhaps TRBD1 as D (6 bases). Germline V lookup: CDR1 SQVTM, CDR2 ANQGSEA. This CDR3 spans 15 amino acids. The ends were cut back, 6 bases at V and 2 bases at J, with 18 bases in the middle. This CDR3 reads CSVPSKTGPTDTQYF. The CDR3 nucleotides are TGCAGCGTCCCCTCAAAGACAGGACCCACAGATACGCAGTATTTT.